This T cell receptor beta chain was sequenced for a study of beta chain features in type 1 diabetes. A few counts support this clone. Antigen specificity is unknown. The isolated RNA, all of it, was reverse transcribed, so expressed TCRB transcripts were what got sequenced. Here immunoSEQ multiplex PCR was the method, and the copy in TCRdb shows in-frame clones only, minus some. Altogether about 650,000 clones are present, about an eighth being singletons, with the ten largest covering roughly 0.11%. CDR3 size: 14 residues. CDR1 and CDR2 (germline): SGHDT, YYEEEE. V lost 0 bases and J 5 bases, leaving 9 bases between the germline ends. General study results and limits: The study found moderately but significantly shorter TCRB CDR3s in all four CD4+ subsets of Type 1 diabetes patients.

Specimen: naive CD4+ T cells from blood. This receptor was taken from a man aged 30 to 39 with type 1 diabetes. This rearrangement joins TRBV5-6 to TRBJ2-1, with unresolved D. The CDR3 is CASSLAAENNEQFF. The CDR3 DNA sequence: TGTGCCAGCAGCTTGGCGGCCGAAAACAATGAGCAGTTCTTC. Using reference TRBV5-6 and TRBJ2-1 for the parts outside the CDR3, the full variable domain is DAGVTQSPTHLIKTRGQQVTLRCSPKSGHDTVSWYQQALGQGPQFIFQYYEEEERQRGNFPDRFSGHQFPNYSSELNVNALLLGDSALYLCASSLAAENNEQFFGPGTRLTVL.